A selection of T cell receptor beta chains follows, all from one sample in a study of blood T cell repertoires in COVID-19. Only in-frame clones appear in the TCRdb table, and some are missing; sequencing was by immunoSEQ multiplex PCR. Among some 350,000 clones listed, around 87% were seen once. The specimen was peripheral blood. The receptor source for this set is a human donor in a cohort sampled during active COVID-19. Both conserved end residues are part of each CDR3. D genes are given only for firm matches. Some rows have no size entry. The others give once, few or many, or a class for an expanded clone.

size	V	D	J	CDR3	DNA
.	TRBV11-1	TRBD2	TRBJ2-3	CASSDSGRLGDTQYF	TGTGCCAGCAGCGACAGCGGGAGGCTGGGGGATACGCAGTATTTT
once	TRBV5-1	TRBD1	TRBJ2-7	CASSLDGRDRAYEQYF	TGCGCCAGCAGCTTAGATGGCCGGGACAGGGCCTACGAGCAGTACTTC
.	TRBV30	TRBD1	TRBJ2-7	CAWTRTGSYEQYF	TGTGCCTGGACCAGGACAGGGTCCTACGAGCAGTACTTC
.	TRBV19	.	TRBJ2-5	CASSGAGGGAWETQYF	TGTGCCAGTAGTGGGGCAGGAGGGGGCGCGTGGGAGACCCAGTACTTC
once	TRBV27	.	TRBJ2-5	CASSLRAGASAWETQYF	TGTGCCAGCAGTCTTCGGGCGGGGGCGTCCGCCTGGGAGACCCAGTACTTC
.	TRBV19	.	TRBJ1-4	CASSIDRQAEKLFF	TGTGCCAGTAGTATAGATAGACAAGCTGAAAAACTGTTTTTT
.	TRBV18	TRBD2	TRBJ2-1	CASSHGLAVDNEQFF	TGTGCCAGCTCACACGGACTAGCGGTGGATAATGAGCAGTTCTTC
.	TRBV7-9	.	TRBJ2-5	CASSSMGGQETQYF	TGTGCCAGCAGCTCCATGGGGGGACAAGAGACCCAGTACTTC
.	TRBV11-2	.	TRBJ2-5	CASSSLARGETQYF	TGTGCCAGCAGCTCCCTAGCGCGCGGGGAGACCCAGTACTTC
.	TRBV6-6	TRBD1	TRBJ1-6	CASSHSRTGGNSPLHF	TGTGCCAGCAGTCACTCCCGGACAGGAGGCAATTCACCCCTCCACTTT
.	TRBV7-2	.	TRBJ2-1	CASSLAVRNEQFF	TGTGCCAGCAGCTTAGCAGTTAGAAATGAGCAGTTCTTC
once	TRBV7-2	TRBD1	TRBJ2-3	CASSPTGGGTDTQYF	TGTGCCAGCAGCCCCACAGGGGGCGGCACAGATACGCAGTATTTT
once	TRBV5-1	.	TRBJ1-3	CASSLIEGNTIYF	TGCGCCAGCAGCTTGATAGAGGGAAACACCATATATTTT
.	TRBV11-2	TRBD1	TRBJ1-3	CASSLDLGDRGNTIYF	TGTGCCAGCAGCTTAGATCTGGGGGACAGAGGAAACACCATATATTTT
.	TRBV10-3	.	TRBJ1-1	CATLRANWRNTEAFF	TGTGCCACCCTCAGGGCTAACTGGAGGAACACTGAAGCTTTCTTT
once	TRBV3-1/TRBV3-2	TRBD1	TRBJ2-1	CASSPTGAYEEQFF	TGTGCCAGCTCACCGACAGGGGCTTATGAGGAGCAGTTCTTC
few	TRBV10-3	.	TRBJ2-5	CAIRAGIQETQYF	TGTGCCATCAGAGCAGGCATCCAAGAGACCCAGTACTTC
.	TRBV5-1	.	TRBJ2-3	CASSLLPDTQYF	TGCGCCAGCAGCTTGCTTCCAGATACGCAGTATTTT
.	TRBV2	.	TRBJ1-1	CASSEVEVRVNTEAFF	TGTGCCAGCAGTGAAGTAGAGGTCAGAGTGAACACTGAAGCTTTCTTT
.	TRBV10-2	TRBD2	TRBJ2-3	CASSTATSGGIDTQYF	TGCGCCAGCAGCACGGCGACTAGCGGGGGGATAGATACGCAGTATTTT
.	TRBV19	TRBD2	TRBJ2-5	CASAGTSGRGQETQYF	TGTGCCAGTGCGGGGACTAGCGGGAGAGGGCAAGAGACCCAGTACTTC
.	TRBV27	.	TRBJ2-7	CASRRGGTYEQYF	TGTGCCAGCAGAAGGGGGGGCACCTACGAGCAGTACTTC
.	TRBV5-1	TRBD1	TRBJ1-1	CASRLTGGNTEAFF	TGCGCCAGCAGGTTAACAGGGGGCAACACTGAAGCTTTCTTT
.	TRBV5-8	.	TRBJ2-7	CASSLRGSYEQYF	TGTGCCAGCAGCTTAAGGGGGTCCTACGAGCAGTACTTC
.	TRBV7-6	.	TRBJ2-2	CASSLASGLGRELFF	TGTGCCAGCAGCTTAGCGAGTGGATTGGGCCGGGAGCTGTTTTTT
.	TRBV5-1	.	TRBJ2-1	CASSFLLGGEQFF	TGCGCCAGCAGCTTTTTGCTGGGAGGCGAGCAGTTCTTC
.	TRBV7-6	TRBD2	TRBJ2-3	CASSLYSGAHTDTQYF	TGTGCCAGCAGCTTATATAGCGGGGCCCACACAGATACGCAGTATTTT
.	TRBV21-1	.	TRBJ2-2	CASSGAGSSRKTGELFF	TGTGCCAGCAGCGGAGCAGGGTCAAGTCGAAAAACCGGGGAGCTGTTTTTT
once	TRBV6-5	.	TRBJ2-6	CASSYQGSGANVLTF	TGTGCCAGCAGTTACCAGGGTTCAGGGGCCAACGTCCTGACTTTC
.	TRBV30	TRBD1	TRBJ1-1	CAWSGRQGVTEAFF	TGTGCCTGGAGTGGCCGACAGGGAGTAACTGAAGCTTTCTTT
.	TRBV5-5	.	TRBJ1-1	CASSLGGDTEAFF	TGTGCCAGCAGCTTGGGCGGAGACACTGAAGCTTTCTTT
.	TRBV24-1	TRBD1	TRBJ1-5	CATSRTGHQPQHF	TGTGCCACCAGTAGGACAGGGCATCAGCCCCAGCATTTT
once	TRBV11-1	.	TRBJ1-1	CASSLGQTNTEAFF	TGTGCCAGCAGCCTAGGACAGACGAACACTGAAGCTTTCTTT
once	TRBV10-3	TRBD1	TRBJ2-1	CAISGGQESQFF	TGTGCCATCAGTGGGGGACAGGAAAGTCAGTTCTTC
.	TRBV18	TRBD1	TRBJ2-5	CASSPRTGEGETQYF	TGTGCCAGCTCACCACGGACAGGGGAGGGAGAGACCCAGTACTTC
.	TRBV2	.	TRBJ1-3	CASSEGGYSGNTIYF	TGTGCCAGCAGTGAGGGCGGGTACTCTGGAAACACCATATATTTT
.	TRBV2	.	TRBJ1-1	CASSAVWNTEAFF	TGTGCCAGCAGTGCTGTGTGGAACACTGAAGCTTTCTTT
.	TRBV2	.	TRBJ2-7	CASSEEGGNEQYF	TGTGCCAGCAGTGAAGAAGGCGGGAACGAGCAGTACTTC
.	TRBV7-9	TRBD1	TRBJ2-5	CASSSPGTGRRETQYF	TGTGCCAGCAGCTCCCCCGGGACAGGGAGACGAGAGACCCAGTACTTC
.	TRBV28	.	TRBJ2-5	CASSFPAGGHQETQYF	TGTGCCAGCAGTTTTCCGGCCGGAGGACACCAAGAGACCCAGTACTTC
.	TRBV27	.	TRBJ2-1	CASSPGVFIYNEQFF	TGTGCCAGCAGTCCAGGGGTCTTCATCTACAATGAGCAGTTCTTC
.	TRBV15	.	TRBJ2-3	CATSNVILADTQYF	TGTGCCACCAGCAATGTGATACTAGCAGATACGCAGTATTTT
.	TRBV6-5	TRBD1	TRBJ2-1	CASSRSDRWNNEQFF	TGTGCCAGCAGTAGGTCGGACAGGTGGAACAATGAGCAGTTCTTC
.	TRBV5-1	TRBD1	TRBJ2-2	CASSLGTGARGTGELFF	TGCGCCAGCAGCTTGGGGACAGGGGCCCGGGGCACCGGGGAGCTGTTTTTT
.	TRBV27	TRBD1	TRBJ1-4	CASRPGQGHLNEKLFF	TGTGCCAGCAGACCGGGACAGGGGCATTTGAATGAAAAACTGTTTTTT